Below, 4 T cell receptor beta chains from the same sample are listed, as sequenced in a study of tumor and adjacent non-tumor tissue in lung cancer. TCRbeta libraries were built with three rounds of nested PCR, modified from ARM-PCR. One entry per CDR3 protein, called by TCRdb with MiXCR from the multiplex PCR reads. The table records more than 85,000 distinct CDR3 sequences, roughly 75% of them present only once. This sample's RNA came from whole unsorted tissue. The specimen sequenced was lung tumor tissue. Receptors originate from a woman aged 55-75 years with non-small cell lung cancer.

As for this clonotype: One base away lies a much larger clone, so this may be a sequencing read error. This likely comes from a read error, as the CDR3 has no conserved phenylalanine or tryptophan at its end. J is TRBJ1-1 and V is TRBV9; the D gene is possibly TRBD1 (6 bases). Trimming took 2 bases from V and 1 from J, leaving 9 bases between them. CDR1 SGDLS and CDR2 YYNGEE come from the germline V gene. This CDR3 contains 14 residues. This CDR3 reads CASSVEGQNTEAFY. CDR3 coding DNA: TGTGCCAGCAGCGTGGAGGGACAGAACACTGAAGCTTTCTAT.

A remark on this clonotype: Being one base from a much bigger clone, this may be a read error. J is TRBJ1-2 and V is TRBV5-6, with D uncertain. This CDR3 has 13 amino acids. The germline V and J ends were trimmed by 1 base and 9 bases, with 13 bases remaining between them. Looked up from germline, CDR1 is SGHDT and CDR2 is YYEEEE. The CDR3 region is CASSLTSASSYTF. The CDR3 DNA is TGTGCCAGCAGCTTGACGTCAGCTTCGAGCTACACCTTC. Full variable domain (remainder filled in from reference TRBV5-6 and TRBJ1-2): DAGVTQSPTHLIKTRGQQVTLRCSPKSGHDTVSWYQQALGQGPQFIFQYYEEEERQRGNFPDRFSGHQFPNYSSELNVNALLLGDSALYLCASSLTSASSYTFGSGTRLTVV.

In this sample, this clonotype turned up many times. The CDR3 DNA reads TGTGCCAGCAGCGGCGACAGGGGCTATGGCTACACCTTC. This sequence encodes CASSGDRGYGYTF. The chain employs TRBV12-3 or TRBV12-4 and TRBJ1-2; 8 nucleotides match TRBD1. J lost 4 bases, V lost 6 bases, and 4 bases had no gene match. This CDR3 region has 13 residues.

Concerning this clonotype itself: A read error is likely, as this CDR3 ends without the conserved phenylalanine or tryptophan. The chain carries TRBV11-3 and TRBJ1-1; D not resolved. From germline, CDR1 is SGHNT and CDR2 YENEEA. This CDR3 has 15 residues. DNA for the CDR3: TGTGCCAACAGCTTAGATTATGGGAGAGGCACTGAAGCTTTCCTT. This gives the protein CANSLDYGRGTEAFL.